A single TCR beta chain is shown here with its context. Here immunoSEQ multiplex PCR was the method, and the copy in TCRdb shows in-frame clones only, minus some. The sample has 100,000 to 150,000 clones; approximately 90% are singletons. The data belong to a study of control samples from healthy donors and cancer patients. This CDR3 has 16 residues. Germline V CDR1 and CDR2: MGHRA, YSYEKL. Trimming removed 0 bases from V and 8 bases from J, with 16 bases in between. The origin of this receptor is a woman aged 45-59 years in good health. Sequencing was carried out using blood. The chain uses TRBV4-1 and TRBJ1-4; D not resolved. For the CDR3, the DNA is TGCGCCAGCAGCCAAGAAGGGATAGGGATTGGCGAAAAACTGTTTTTT. Residues: CASSQEGIGIGEKLFF.